This TCR beta chain is from a study of T cell responses to AZD1222 COVID-19 vaccine. Across the whole study: Pooling was applied to second doses at about 4 or about 12 weeks.

With regard to this clone: Its antigen is undetermined.

Study-level results: Spike as a whole was targeted by vaccine-associated CD4 TCRs, dominant at 160-218 and 743-854.

Here immunoSEQ multiplex PCR was the method, and the copy in TCRdb shows in-frame clones only, minus some. The sample lists approximately 130,000 clones, 85% to 95% occurring once. This clonotype originated in an adult in good health. The sample was peripheral blood, taken on day 0 of AZD1222 vaccination.

CDR3 nucleotides: TGTGCCAGCAGCGTGTTGGGGGAGAACACCATATATTTT. It translates to CASSVLGENTIYF. J is TRBJ1-3 and V is TRBV9; D possibly corresponds to TRBD1 (5 bases). CDR3 size: 13 residues. Germline-derived CDR1 and CDR2 are SGDLS and YYNGEE. V was clipped by 2 bases and J by 7 bases, with 10 bases between them.